This T cell receptor beta chain was recorded in a study of cytotoxic CD8 clonotypes in ibrutinib-treated CLL. Broader study findings: A difference in sampling times existed between sustained-remission and progressing patients. There were few public clonotypes, and on treatment they contracted or stayed stable. Baseline levels of clonality went above those of age-matched healthy donors and moved with circulating CD8+ T-cell counts.

Trimming removed 5 bases at V and 8 bases at J, with 16 bases between. The CDR3 covers 14 residues. Germline loops: CDR1 MNHEY, CDR2 SMNVEV (reference sequence). Clones were read by immunoSEQ multiplex PCR, and TCRdb kept only the in-frame ones, dropping some. The profile shows some 290,000 clones, roughly 79% of them singletons. As regards this clone: Its antigen is not identified.

The TCR originated in a human donor with chronic lymphocytic leukemia. The chain joins TRBV27 to TRBJ2-1; D call uncertain. The material was PBMCs, obtained before ibrutinib treatment. The CDR3 bases are TGTGCCAGCAGTAGATTGGGTCGCGTCGATGAGCAGTTCTTC. Translated, it gives CASSRLGRVDEQFF.